This T cell receptor (beta chain) was recovered during a study of blood T cell repertoires in COVID-19 (dated by TCRdb to about 2020). Background for the entire study: The collaborator samples originated in the United States, Italy and Spain and spanned the acute and convalescent phases of COVID-19. HLA class I and class II types, where available, came from metadata supplied by the sample provider rather than from assay-based typing. A freely available public database, intended as a resource for researchers studying the immune response to SARS-CoV-2, is where the repertoires were released. Sample metadata almost always included a de-identified subject ID, COVID-19 status, age in years and sex. The material from the prospective study consisted of cDNA or gDNA derived from T cells, B-cell-depleted T cells, or PBMCs. The dataset comprised deeply sampled blood TCRbeta repertoires from subjects exposed to, actively infected with, or recovered from COVID-19. The samples were drawn from the first 160 participants of the ongoing ImmuneRACE study and from roughly 1,300 subjects provided by 6 global collaborators. Here is what the overall study found, with its caveats: How much clinical and demographic metadata was included differed by source and by participant, and the metadata was provided uncurated.

From the cysteine up to the phenylalanine, the CDR3 has a length of 13 residues. CDR3 DNA is the only sequence kept; it has 39 bases, read in frame from the first base. Trimming accounts for 7 bases at V and 4 bases at J, while the number of junction bases matched to no gene is 5. The germline V gene encodes CDR1 SGHNT and CDR2 YENEEA. Each collaborating institution followed its own protocols to collect whole blood in K2EDTA tubes. For TCRbeta analysis, collaborator samples were shipped as frozen whole blood, as isolated PBMCs, or as DNA extracted from either sample type. TCRbeta CDR3 regions were amplified from genomic DNA using the immunoSEQ Assay, a bias-controlled multiplex PCR. On the study's bioinformatics: Nucleated cell counts per sample were estimated from amplification of reference gene primers within the assay. To quantify the absolute abundance of each unique TCRbeta CDR3 rearrangement, sequence reads were collapsed and filtered. Productive Simpson clonality was computed per sample as the square root of Simpson's diversity index over productive rearrangements. TCRdb holds this immuneACCESS table with in-frame rearrangements only. Some clones are missing; in checked studies, unresolved V genes explain under half, and the rest has no known cause. The V and J calls and clone size are taken from that table; D and trimming were inferred from the DNA. The table for this sample lists over 100,000 clones; 85% to 90% of them were counted only once. The ten largest clones take up approximately 1.1% of the sample.

Notes on this clone: Its cognate antigen has yet to be identified. Qualities for individual bases were not recorded, and no much larger clone is one base off.

The V and J segments used are TRBV11-3 and TRBJ2-5, and 8 bases in between align with TRBD2. Sequencing input: peripheral blood. This receptor was taken from a human donor in a cohort sampled during active COVID-19. The CDR3 protein: CASNGGAGETQYF. The nucleotide sequence reads TGTGCCAGCAACGGGGGGGCTGGAGAGACCCAGTACTTC.